The text below deals with one T cell receptor (beta chain). This table comes from immunoSEQ multiplex PCR, and its TCRdb copy is limited to in-frame clones, with some not included. The data contain about 300,000 clones, approximately 76% of them singletons. The source of the sample is a study of cytotoxic CD8 clonotypes in ibrutinib-treated CLL. The wider study: Once treatment had gone on for a median of around eleven months, range 6 to 36, response samples were drawn.

The sequences come from PBMCs, collected at disease progression, from a patient treated with ibrutinib. The receptor was derived from a human donor with chronic lymphocytic leukemia.

Here the CDR3 DNA reads TGCGCCAGCAGTGAGTCTCCCGGCTCCTACGAGCAGTACTTC. Translated, it gives CASSESPGSYEQYF. The chain has TRBV10-1 and TRBJ2-7; D not resolved. Trimming cost V 0 bases and J 0 bases, with 6 bases left between them. CDR1 is WNHNN and CDR2 is SYGVQD in the germline V gene (reference sequence). This CDR3 region has 14 residues.